A selection of T cell receptor beta chains follows, all from one sample in a study of shared clonotypes between healthy human individuals. TCRdb's table, derived via immunoSEQ multiplex PCR, lists solely in-frame clones and lacks some. The sample has 330,000 or so clones, 73% seen once. Sequencing used memory CD4+ T cells sorted from blood. These receptors originate from a man aged 30 to 45 in good health. Both conserved end residues are part of each CDR3. The D gene is left open where the match is weak. Size is omitted from some rows. Given values are once, few, many or a class for expanded clones.

>TRBJ2-2|NA|TRBV10-1|NA
CASREVAFTGELFF
TGCGCCAGCAGGGAGGTAGCGTTCACCGGGGAGCTGTTTTTT
>TRBJ1-1|TRBD1|TRBV19|NA
CASRLTGMNTEAFF
TGTGCCAGTAGACTGACAGGGATGAACACTGAAGCTTTCTTT
>TRBJ2-7|TRBD1|TRBV11-2|NA
CASSWNSGQGVEQYF
TGTGCCAGCAGCTGGAATTCGGGACAGGGGGTCGAGCAGTACTTC
>TRBJ1-2|NA|TRBV5-1|NA
CASSHGQRAEAGYTF
TGCGCCAGCAGCCATGGACAGCGCGCTGAAGCGGGCTACACCTTC
>TRBJ2-2|TRBD1|TRBV4-3|NA
CASSRDSLNTGELFF
TGCGCCAGCAGTAGGGACAGTCTTAACACCGGGGAGCTGTTTTTT
>TRBJ1-3|NA|TRBV6-5|many
CASSYSEGTGNTIYF
TGTGCCAGCAGTTACTCTGAGGGGACTGGAAACACCATATATTTT
>TRBJ2-2|NA|TRBV10-3|NA
CAIASGANTGELFF
TGTGCCATCGCCTCAGGCGCGAACACCGGGGAGCTGTTTTTT
>TRBJ2-3|TRBD1|TRBV14|NA
CASSGWDSKTDTQYF
TGTGCCAGCAGCGGATGGGACAGCAAAACAGATACGCAGTATTTT
>TRBJ2-5|NA|TRBV29-1|few
CSVEKFGWETQYF
TGCAGCGTTGAAAAGTTCGGCTGGGAGACCCAGTACTTC
>TRBJ1-2|TRBD1|TRBV5-4|NA
CASSFGGQGGSGYTF
TGTGCCAGCAGCTTCGGGGGACAGGGGGGTAGTGGCTACACCTTC
>TRBJ2-7|NA|TRBV6-1|NA
CASKVEGSVGEQYF
TGTGCCAGCAAGGTCGAAGGGTCGGTGGGCGAGCAGTACTTC
>TRBJ2-1|NA|TRBV21-1|NA
CARGWGTGGHPYNEQFF
TGTGCCAGAGGATGGGGAACTGGCGGACACCCCTACAATGAGCAGTTCTTC
>TRBJ2-7|TRBD2|TRBV5-1|once
CASSFGTSGTYEQYF
TGCGCCAGCAGCTTCGGGACTAGCGGTACCTACGAGCAGTACTTC
>TRBJ1-5|NA|TRBV28|NA
CASRGGGGNQPQHF
TGTGCCAGCAGGGGTGGGGGAGGCAATCAGCCCCAGCATTTT
>TRBJ1-2|NA|TRBV19|NA
CASSVPDTTGYTF
TGTGCCAGTAGTGTCCCAGATACTACTGGCTACACCTTC
>TRBJ1-3|NA|TRBV19|few
CASSFEPRGPGNTIYF
TGTGCCAGTAGTTTCGAACCCCGGGGCCCTGGAAACACCATATATTTT
>TRBJ2-1|TRBD2|TRBV11-3|NA
CASSTRTSGTGFGNEQFF
TGTGCCAGCAGCACGAGGACTAGCGGGACCGGGTTCGGGAATGAGCAGTTCTTC